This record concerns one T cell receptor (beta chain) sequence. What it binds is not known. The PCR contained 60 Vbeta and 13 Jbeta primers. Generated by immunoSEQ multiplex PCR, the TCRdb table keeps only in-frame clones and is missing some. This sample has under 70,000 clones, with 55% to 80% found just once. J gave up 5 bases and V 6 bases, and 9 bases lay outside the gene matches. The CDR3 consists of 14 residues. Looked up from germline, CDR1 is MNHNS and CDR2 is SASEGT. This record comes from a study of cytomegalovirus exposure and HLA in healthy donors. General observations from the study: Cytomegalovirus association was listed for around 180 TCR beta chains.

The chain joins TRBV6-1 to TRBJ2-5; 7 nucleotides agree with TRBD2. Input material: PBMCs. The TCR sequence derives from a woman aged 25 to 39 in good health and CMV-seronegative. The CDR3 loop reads CASRELARGETQYF. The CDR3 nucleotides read TGTGCCAGCAGAGAACTAGCGCGGGGGGAGACCCAGTACTTC.